This is a list of T cell receptor beta chains from one sample in a study of blood T cell repertoires in COVID-19. Method: immunoSEQ multiplex PCR; TCRdb's copy keeps in-frame clones and lacks some. The data hold about 160,000 clones, with approximately 80% observed a single time. Input material: peripheral blood. The receptors were gathered from a man in his sixties with acute or convalescent COVID-19. The CDR3 runs from the conserved cysteine through the conserved F or W. The D gene is left open where the match is weak. Size is omitted from some rows. Given values are once, few, many or a class for expanded clones.

NA,few,TRBV7-2,TRBJ1-1,TGTGCCAGCATCCAGATGGCTGAAGCTTTCTTT,CASIQMAEAFF
NA,few,TRBV5-4,TRBJ1-1,TGTGCCAGCAGCTTGGCGGGGACTAACACTGAAGCTTTCTTT,CASSLAGTNTEAFF
NA,NA,TRBV18,TRBJ1-1,TGTGCCAGCTCACCACAGGGGAGGAAGTCCCACCTTAACACTGAAGCTTTCTTT,CASSPQGRKSHLNTEAFF
NA,few,TRBV12-2,TRBJ1-5,TGTCTCTTGGTCGCTCCCACAGGGGGGGCCTCGTATAGCAATCAGCCCCAGCATTTT,CLLVAPTGGASYSNQPQHF
NA,NA,TRBV24-1,TRBJ2-1,TGTGCCACCAGTGATTCAGGACTTAACCTAGGTGAGCAGTTCTTC,CATSDSGLNLGEQFF
NA,NA,TRBV25-1,TRBJ1-5,TGTGCCAGCAGTGGGGCAGGGGTTCTGAGCAATCAGCCCCAGCATTTT,CASSGAGVLSNQPQHF
TRBD1,NA,TRBV5-1,TRBJ1-6,TGCGCCAGCAGCCTCGACAGGGACGAATCACCCCTCCACTTT,CASSLDRDESPLHF
NA,NA,TRBV5-5,TRBJ1-4,TGTGCCAGCAGCTTGGAAGGGGCGCTCGGAGAAAAACTGTTTTTT,CASSLEGALGEKLFF
NA,once,TRBV19,TRBJ2-5,TGTGCCAGTAGTATAGGAGGACAAGGAGTGGAGACCCAGTACTTC,CASSIGGQGVETQYF
NA,NA,TRBV25-1,TRBJ2-7,TGTGCCAGCAGTGACTCCCCCGGGACTCCATTCGAAGACGAGCAGTACTTC,CASSDSPGTPFEDEQYF
NA,NA,TRBV10-3,TRBJ1-5,TGTGCCATCAGTGAGGAGGGCAAGCTTAGCAATCAGCCCCAGCATTTT,CAISEEGKLSNQPQHF
NA,few,TRBV2,TRBJ1-2,TGTGCCAGCAGTGATGGGGGGAGTGATGGCTACACCTTC,CASSDGGSDGYTF
TRBD2,NA,TRBV15,TRBJ2-3,TGTGCCACCAGCGGCCTACTAGCGGGGGTGTCAGATACGCAGTATTTT,CATSGLLAGVSDTQYF
NA,NA,TRBV6-6,TRBJ1-5,TGTGCCAGCAGTGGTAACAGGGTGAGAAGCAATCAGCCCCAGCATTTT,CASSGNRVRSNQPQHF
TRBD1,once,TRBV19,TRBJ2-7,TGTGCCAGTAGAGTGACAGGGGACTCCTACGAGCAGTACTTC,CASRVTGDSYEQYF
NA,NA,TRBV4-3,TRBJ2-7,TGCGCCAGCAGCCAGACAATGTCGAACTCCTACGAGCAGTACTTC,CASSQTMSNSYEQYF